This TCR beta chain was identified in a study of blood T cell repertoires in COVID-19. Overall study: PBMCs, B-cell-depleted T cells, or T cells provided the cDNA or gDNA that made up the material.

Sequencing was performed with immunoSEQ multiplex PCR; in TCRdb, only in-frame clones are kept and a portion is missing. The repertoire holds roughly 330,000 clones, with 87% as singletons. Input material: peripheral blood. This receptor was taken from a young man with COVID-19, enrolled during active disease.

The CDR3 protein is CASTDHGGVSSYNEQFF. CDR3 nucleotides: TGTGCCAGCACCGACCACGGCGGAGTTAGCTCCTACAATGAGCAGTTCTTC. V and J are TRBV13 and TRBJ2-1; no firm D call. Looked up from germline, CDR1 is PRHDT and CDR2 is FYEKMQ (reference sequence). Between the trimmed V and J ends, which lost 7 bases and 0 bases, there was a span of 19 bases. The CDR3 contains 17 residues.